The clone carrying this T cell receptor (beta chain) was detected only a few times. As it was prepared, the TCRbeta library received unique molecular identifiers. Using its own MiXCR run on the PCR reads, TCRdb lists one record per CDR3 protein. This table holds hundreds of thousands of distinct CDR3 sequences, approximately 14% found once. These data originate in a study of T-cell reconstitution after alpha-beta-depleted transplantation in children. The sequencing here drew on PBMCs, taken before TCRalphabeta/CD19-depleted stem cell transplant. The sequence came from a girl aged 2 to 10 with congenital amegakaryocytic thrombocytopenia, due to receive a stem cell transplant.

Here the CDR3 reads CSVPRYYYEQYF. In DNA, the CDR3 is TGCAGCGTTCCCAGGTACTACTACGAGCAGTACTTC. The rearrangement uses TRBV29-1 and TRBJ2-7, with no clear D. The CDR3 loop spans 12 amino acids. CDR1 and CDR2 (germline): SQVTM, ANQGSEA. V was trimmed by 5 bases and J by 3 bases, leaving 11 bases between them.